Here is one T cell receptor beta chain with its context. Its antigen remains unidentified. The sample is drawn from a study of CD8 T cells in ankylosing spondylitis. Study-wide results and caveats: Disease-associated clones were reportedly significantly overrepresented in matched ankylosing spondylitis synovial fluid. Among TCR beta sequences, a motif of about 8 highly homologous variants appeared characteristic of ankylosing spondylitis blood.

The CDR3 sequence is 13 residues long. One entry per CDR3 protein results from TCRdb running MiXCR on the 5' RACE reads. The sample includes around 300,000 distinct CDR3 sequences, less than 25% of them seen just once. Sequencing was done on a sample of blood, either unsorted or a sorted T cell fraction (not recorded which). The chain joins TRBV21-1 to TRBJ2-7; TRBD2, the table's D call, was not compared with the DNA. TRBV21-1 is a recognized pseudogene. The TCR comes from a female donor with ankylosing spondylitis or in good health (not recorded which). The CDR3: CASSRSGGYEQYF. The CDR3 coding sequence is TGTGCCAGCAGTAGGTCCGGAGGGTACGAGCAGTACTTC.